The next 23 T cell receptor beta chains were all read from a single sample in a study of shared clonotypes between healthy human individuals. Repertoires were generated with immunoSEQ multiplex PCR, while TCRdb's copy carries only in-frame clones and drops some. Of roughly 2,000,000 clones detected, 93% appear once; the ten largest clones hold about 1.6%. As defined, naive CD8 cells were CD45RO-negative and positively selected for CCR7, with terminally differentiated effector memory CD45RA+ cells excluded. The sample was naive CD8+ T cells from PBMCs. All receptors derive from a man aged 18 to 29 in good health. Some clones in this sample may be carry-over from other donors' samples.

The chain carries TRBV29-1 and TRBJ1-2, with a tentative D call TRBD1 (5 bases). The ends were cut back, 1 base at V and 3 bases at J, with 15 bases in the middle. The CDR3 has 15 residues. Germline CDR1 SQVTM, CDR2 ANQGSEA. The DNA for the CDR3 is TGCAGCGTTGAAGGGGACTTCCAAAGACACTATGGCTACACCTTC. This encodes CSVEGDFQRHYGYTF.

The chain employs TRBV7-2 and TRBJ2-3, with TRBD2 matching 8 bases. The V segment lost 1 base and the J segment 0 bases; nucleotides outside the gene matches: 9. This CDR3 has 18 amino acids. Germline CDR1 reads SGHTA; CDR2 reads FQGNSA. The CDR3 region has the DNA TGTGCCAGCAGCTTAGGAATGGCGGGAGGTATTAGCACAGATACGCAGTATTTT. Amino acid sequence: CASSLGMAGGISTDTQYF.

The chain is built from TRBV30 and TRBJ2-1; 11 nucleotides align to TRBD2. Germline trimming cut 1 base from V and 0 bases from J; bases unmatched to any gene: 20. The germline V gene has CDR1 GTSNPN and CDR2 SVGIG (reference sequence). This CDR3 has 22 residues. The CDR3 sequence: CAWSGTVLAGGHRYSSYNEQFF. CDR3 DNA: TGTGCCTGGAGTGGTACGGTTCTAGCGGGAGGTCATCGTTATAGCTCCTACAATGAGCAGTTCTTC.

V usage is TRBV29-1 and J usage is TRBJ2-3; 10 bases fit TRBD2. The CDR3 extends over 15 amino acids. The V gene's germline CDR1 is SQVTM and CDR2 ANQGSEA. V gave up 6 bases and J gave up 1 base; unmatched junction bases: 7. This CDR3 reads CSVTRTSGRTDTQYF. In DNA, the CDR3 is TGCAGCGTCACGAGGACTAGCGGACGCACAGATACGCAGTATTTT.

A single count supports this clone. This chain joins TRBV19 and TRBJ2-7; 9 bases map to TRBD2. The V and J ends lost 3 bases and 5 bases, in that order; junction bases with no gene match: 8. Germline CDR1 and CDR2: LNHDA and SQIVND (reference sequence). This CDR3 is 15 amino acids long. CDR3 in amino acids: CASSIAGTSKDEQYF. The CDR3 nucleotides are TGTGCCAGTAGTATTGCCGGGACTAGCAAGGACGAGCAGTACTTC.

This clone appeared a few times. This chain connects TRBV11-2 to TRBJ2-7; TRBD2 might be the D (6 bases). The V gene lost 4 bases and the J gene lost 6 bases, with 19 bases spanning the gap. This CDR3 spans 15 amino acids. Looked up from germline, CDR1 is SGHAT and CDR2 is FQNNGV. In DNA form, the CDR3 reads TGTGCCAGCAGCTCACCGGGAAGCGGGTCCCCCGAGCAGTACTTC. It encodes CASSSPGSGSPEQYF. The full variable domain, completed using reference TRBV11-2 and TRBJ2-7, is EAGVAQSPRYKIIEKRQSVAFWCNPISGHATLYWYQQILGQGPKLLIQFQNNGVVDDSQLPKDRFSAERLKGVDSTLKIQPAKLEDSAVYLCASSSPGSGSPEQYFGPGTRLTVT.

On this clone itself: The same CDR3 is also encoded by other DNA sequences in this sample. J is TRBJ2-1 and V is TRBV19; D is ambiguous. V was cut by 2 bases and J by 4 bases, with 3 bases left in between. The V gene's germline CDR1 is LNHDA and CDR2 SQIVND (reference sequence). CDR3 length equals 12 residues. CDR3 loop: CASSIRYNEQFF. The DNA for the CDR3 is TGTGCCAGTAGTATACGGTACAATGAGCAGTTCTTC.

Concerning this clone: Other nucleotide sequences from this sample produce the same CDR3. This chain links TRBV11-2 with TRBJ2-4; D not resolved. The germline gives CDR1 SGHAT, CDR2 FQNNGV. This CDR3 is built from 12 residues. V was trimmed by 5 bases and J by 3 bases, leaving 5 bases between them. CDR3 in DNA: TGTGCCAGCAGCCTTGGCAAAAACATTCAGTACTTC. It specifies CASSLGKNIQYF.

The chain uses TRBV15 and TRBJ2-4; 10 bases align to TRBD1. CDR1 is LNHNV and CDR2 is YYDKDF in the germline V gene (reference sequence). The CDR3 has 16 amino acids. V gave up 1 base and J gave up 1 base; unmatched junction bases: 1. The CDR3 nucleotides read TGTGCCACCAGCAGAGGACAGGGGGCTGCCAAAAACATTCAGTACTTC. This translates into CATSRGQGAAKNIQYF.

The CDR3 protein is CASSVGDGGGADTQYF. The CDR3 nucleotides are TGTGCCAGCAGCGTAGGTGACGGGGGCGGCGCAGATACGCAGTATTTT. The chain is built from TRBV9 and TRBJ2-3; D is perhaps TRBD1 or TRBD2 (6 bases each). Trimming shortened V by 0 bases and J by 4 bases, and 15 bases separated the two germline ends. Germline values: CDR1 SGDLS, CDR2 YYNGEE. The CDR3 length is 16 residues.

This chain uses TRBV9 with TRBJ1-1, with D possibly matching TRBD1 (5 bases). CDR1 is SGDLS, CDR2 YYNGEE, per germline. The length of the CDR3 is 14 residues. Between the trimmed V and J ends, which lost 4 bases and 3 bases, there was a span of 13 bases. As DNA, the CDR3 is TGTGCCAGCAGCCCGTGGGACTCTTACACTGAAGCTTTCTTT. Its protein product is CASSPWDSYTEAFF.

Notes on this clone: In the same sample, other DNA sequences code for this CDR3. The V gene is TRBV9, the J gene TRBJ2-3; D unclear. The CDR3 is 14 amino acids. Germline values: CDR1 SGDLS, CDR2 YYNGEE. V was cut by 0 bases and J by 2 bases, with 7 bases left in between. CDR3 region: CASSVGGYTDTQYF. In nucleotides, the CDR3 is TGTGCCAGCAGCGTAGGCGGATACACAGATACGCAGTATTTT.

CDR3 coding DNA: TGTGCCAGCAGCGTCCAGGGTGATGGCTACACCTTC. Its protein is CASSVQGDGYTF. V is TRBV7-9 and J is TRBJ1-2, with D possibly matching TRBD1 (5 bases). Per the germline V gene, CDR1 is SEHNR and CDR2 is FQNEAQ (reference sequence). V was cut by 5 bases and J by 6 bases, with 10 bases left in between. CDR3 length: 12 residues.

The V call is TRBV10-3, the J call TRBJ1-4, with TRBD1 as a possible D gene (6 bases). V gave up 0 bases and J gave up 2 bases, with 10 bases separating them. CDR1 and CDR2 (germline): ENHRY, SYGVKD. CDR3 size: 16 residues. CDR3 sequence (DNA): TGTGCCATCAGTGAGTCCAGGGGAAGCACTAATGAAAAACTGTTTTTT. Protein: CAISESRGSTNEKLFF.

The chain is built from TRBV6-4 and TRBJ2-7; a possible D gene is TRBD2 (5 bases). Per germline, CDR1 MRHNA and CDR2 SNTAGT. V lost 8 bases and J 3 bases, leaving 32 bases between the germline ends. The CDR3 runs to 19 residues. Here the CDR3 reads CASPRSGKHDVHPLYEQYF. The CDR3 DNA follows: TGTGCCAGCCCCCGGTCGGGGAAGCACGATGTTCACCCTCTCTACGAGCAGTACTTC.

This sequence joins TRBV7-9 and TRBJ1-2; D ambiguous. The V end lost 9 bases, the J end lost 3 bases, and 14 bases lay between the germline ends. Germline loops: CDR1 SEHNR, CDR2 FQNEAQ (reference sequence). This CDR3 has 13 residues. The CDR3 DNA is TGTGCCAGTTCCGGTGGTCTAGACTATGGCTACACCTTC. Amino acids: CASSGGLDYGYTF.

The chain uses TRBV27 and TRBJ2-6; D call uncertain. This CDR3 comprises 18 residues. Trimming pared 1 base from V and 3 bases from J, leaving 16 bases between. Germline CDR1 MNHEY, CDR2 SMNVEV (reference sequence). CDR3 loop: CASSLLSDIGRGANVLTF. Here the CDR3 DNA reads TGTGCCAGCAGTTTATTGTCGGATATAGGGCGTGGGGCCAACGTCCTGACTTTC.

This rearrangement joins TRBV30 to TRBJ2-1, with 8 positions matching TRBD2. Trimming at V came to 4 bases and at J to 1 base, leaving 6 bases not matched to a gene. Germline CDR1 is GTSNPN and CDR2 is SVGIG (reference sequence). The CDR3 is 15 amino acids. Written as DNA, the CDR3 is TGTGCCTGGATGGTGGTAGCGGGATCCTACAATGAGCAGTTCTTC. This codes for CAWMVVAGSYNEQFF.

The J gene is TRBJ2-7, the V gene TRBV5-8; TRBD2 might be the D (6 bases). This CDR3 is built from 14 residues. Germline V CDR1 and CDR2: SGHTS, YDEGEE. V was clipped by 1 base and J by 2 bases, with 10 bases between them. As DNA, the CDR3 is TGTGCCAGCAGCTTGCCTAGCGCGGCCTACGAGCAGTACTTC. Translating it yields CASSLPSAAYEQYF.

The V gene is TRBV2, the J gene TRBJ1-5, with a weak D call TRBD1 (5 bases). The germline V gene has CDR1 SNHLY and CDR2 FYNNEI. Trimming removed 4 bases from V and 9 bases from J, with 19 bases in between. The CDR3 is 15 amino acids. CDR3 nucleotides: TGTGCCAGCAGTGGGTTGACAGAGCTTAATACGCCCCAGCATTTT. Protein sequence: CASSGLTELNTPQHF.

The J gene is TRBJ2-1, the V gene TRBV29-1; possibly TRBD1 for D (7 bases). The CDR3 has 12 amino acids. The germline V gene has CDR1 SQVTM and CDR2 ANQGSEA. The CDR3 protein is CGHRGGDNEQFF. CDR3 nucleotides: TGCGGCCACAGGGGAGGTGACAATGAGCAGTTCTTC.

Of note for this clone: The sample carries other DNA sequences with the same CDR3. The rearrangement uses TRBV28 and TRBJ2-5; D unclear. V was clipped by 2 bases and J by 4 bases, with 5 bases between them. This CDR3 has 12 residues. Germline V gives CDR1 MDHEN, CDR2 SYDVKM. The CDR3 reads CASSLPGETQYF. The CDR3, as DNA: TGTGCCAGCAGTTTACCGGGAGAGACCCAGTACTTC.

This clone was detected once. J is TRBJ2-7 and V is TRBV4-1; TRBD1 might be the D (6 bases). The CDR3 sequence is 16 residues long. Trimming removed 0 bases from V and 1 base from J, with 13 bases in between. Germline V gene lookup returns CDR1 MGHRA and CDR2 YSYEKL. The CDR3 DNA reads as TGCGCCAGCAGCCAAGAAACAGGGAGAGGATCCTACGAGCAGTACTTC. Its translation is CASSQETGRGSYEQYF.